Below, one T cell receptor (beta chain) is given with its context. Looked up from germline, CDR1 is MDHEN and CDR2 is SYDVKM. The CDR3 contains 15 residues. V gave up 6 bases and J gave up 1 base, with 15 bases separating them. The data belong to a study of blood T cell repertoires in COVID-19. Study details: T cells, B-cell-depleted T cells, or PBMCs supplied cDNA or gDNA.

Only in-frame clones appear in the TCRdb table, and some are missing; sequencing was by immunoSEQ multiplex PCR. The sample records approximately 59,000 clones, around 80% being singletons. What was sequenced was peripheral blood. The V call is TRBV28, the J call TRBJ1-2; the D gene is possibly TRBD1 (6 bases). This clonotype originated in a man aged 80 or over with acute or convalescent COVID-19. The CDR3 nucleotides are TGTGCCAGCAGGGTACAGGGATGGGATAACTATGGCTACACCTTC. Its protein is CASRVQGWDNYGYTF.